This TCR beta chain was sequenced during a study of T cell responses to AZD1222 COVID-19 vaccine. Generated by immunoSEQ multiplex PCR, the TCRdb table keeps only in-frame clones and is missing some. The table shows around 50,000 clones, with about 86% occurring only once. For this clone: Antigen unknown.

Findings and limits, study-wide: Donors were largely white British and mainly female; clonal diversity was possibly underestimated. Recipients of AZD1222 seropositive at baseline numbered only five or six.

Sample: peripheral blood, taken on day 0 of AZD1222 vaccination. The TCR sequence derives from an adult in good health.

The CDR3 nucleotides are TGTGCCAGCAGGCGAGACCGCGGGCCAGATACGCAGTATTTT. The encoded protein is CASRRDRGPDTQYF. This chain links TRBV11-2 with TRBJ2-3, with D tentatively TRBD2 (5 bases). CDR1 SGHAT and CDR2 FQNNGV come from the germline V gene. The V end was cut by 6 bases, the J end by 4 bases, with 14 bases between. The CDR3 runs 14 residues.